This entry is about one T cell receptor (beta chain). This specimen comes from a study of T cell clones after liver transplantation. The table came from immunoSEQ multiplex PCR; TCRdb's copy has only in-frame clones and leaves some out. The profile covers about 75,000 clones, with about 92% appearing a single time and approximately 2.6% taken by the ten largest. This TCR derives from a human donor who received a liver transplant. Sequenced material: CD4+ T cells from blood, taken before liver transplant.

This CDR3 is CSVEGWTEGYGYTF. The CDR3 bases are TGCAGCGTTGAAGGTTGGACAGAGGGCTATGGCTACACCTTC. The V gene is TRBV29-1, the J gene TRBJ1-2, with D tentatively TRBD1 (6 bases). V lost 1 base to trimming and J lost 4 bases, with 13 bases between them. Per the germline V gene, CDR1 is SQVTM and CDR2 is ANQGSEA. CDR3 length equals 14 residues.